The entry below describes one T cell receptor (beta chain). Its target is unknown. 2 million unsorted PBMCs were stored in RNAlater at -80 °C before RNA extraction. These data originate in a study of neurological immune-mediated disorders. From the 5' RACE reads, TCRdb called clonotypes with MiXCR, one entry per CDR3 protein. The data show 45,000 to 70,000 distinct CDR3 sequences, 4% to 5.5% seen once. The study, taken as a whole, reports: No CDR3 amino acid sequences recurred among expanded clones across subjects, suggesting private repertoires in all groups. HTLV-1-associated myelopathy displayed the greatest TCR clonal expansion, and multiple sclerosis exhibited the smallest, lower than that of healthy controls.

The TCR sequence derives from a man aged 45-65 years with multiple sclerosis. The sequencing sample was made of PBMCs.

This CDR3 is CASDRCNQPQHF. The DNA of the CDR3 is TGTGCCAGCGACAGGTGCAATCAGCCCCAGCATTTT. This chain links TRBV25-1 with TRBJ1-5, with D perhaps TRBD1 (6 bases). This CDR3 is built from 12 residues. Per the germline V gene, CDR1 is MGHDK and CDR2 is SYGVNS. V was shortened by 8 bases and J by 2 bases, with 7 bases between the two germline ends.